Described below is a single T cell receptor (beta chain) sequence and its context. This sample is part of a study of blood T cell repertoires in COVID-19. TCRdb keeps only in-frame clones here, not all; method: immunoSEQ multiplex PCR. Here the sample spans about 190,000 clones, around four fifths being singletons. This CDR3 spans 15 amino acids. Per the germline V gene, CDR1 is SQVTM and CDR2 is ANQGSEA. Unmatched junction bases numbered 6, after V lost 1 base and J lost 4 bases. Material: peripheral blood. The source of this sequence is a woman aged 30 to 39 with acute or convalescent COVID-19. The chain is built from TRBV29-1 and TRBJ2-3; TRBD2 matches 9 bases. The CDR3 protein is CSVEAIAGVSDTQYF. Here the CDR3 DNA reads TGCAGCGTTGAAGCGATAGCGGGAGTATCAGATACGCAGTATTTT.